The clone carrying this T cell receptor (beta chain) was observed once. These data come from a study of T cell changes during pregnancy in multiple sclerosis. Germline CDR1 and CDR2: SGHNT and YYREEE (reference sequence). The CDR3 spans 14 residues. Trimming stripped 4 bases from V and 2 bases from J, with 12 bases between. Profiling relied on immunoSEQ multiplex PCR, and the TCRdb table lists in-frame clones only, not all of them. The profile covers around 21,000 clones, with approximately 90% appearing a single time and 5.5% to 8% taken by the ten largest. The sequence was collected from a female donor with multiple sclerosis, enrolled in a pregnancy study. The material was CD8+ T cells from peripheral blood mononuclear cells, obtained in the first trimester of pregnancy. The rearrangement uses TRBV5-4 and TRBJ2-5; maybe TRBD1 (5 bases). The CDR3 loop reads CASSPTGIQETQYF. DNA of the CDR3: TGTGCCAGCAGCCCTACAGGCATACAAGAGACCCAGTACTTC.